One sample yielded the 21 T cell receptor beta chains listed below, sequenced in a study of technical replicates of blood from a handful of donors. Assay used: immunoSEQ multiplex PCR; TCRdb lists only in-frame clones, some missing. Here the sample spans almost 70,000 clones, around nine tenths being singletons. Material: T cells isolated from PBMCs. These receptor sequences come from a human donor in good health.

The rearrangement joins TRBV21-1 to TRBJ2-6; the table calls TRBD2, which could not be checked here. TRBV21-1 counts as a pseudogene. The CDR3 is 15 residues long. The CDR3 sequence: CASSKGGVRANVLTF. CDR3 in DNA: TGTGCCAGCAGCAAAGGCGGGGTTAGGGCCAACGTCCTGACTTTC.

V and J are TRBV10-3 and TRBJ1-5; 7 positions match TRBD1. Germline CDR1 ENHRY, CDR2 SYGVKD. The CDR3 is made up of 14 amino acids. V shed 5 bases and J 2 bases; nucleotides not matched to a gene: 3. The CDR3 region has the DNA TGTGCCATCAGTTTAGGACAGGGCAATCAGCCCCAGCATTTT. Residues: CAISLGQGNQPQHF.

The V gene is TRBV6-5, the J gene TRBJ2-7; tentative D call: TRBD1 (6 bases). With 9 bases removed from V and 5 bases from J, the gap between germline ends came to 14 bases. CDR1 and CDR2 from the germline V gene are MNHEY and SVGAGI. The CDR3 is 12 residues long. CDR3 in amino acids: CASTQGRNEQYF. CDR3 DNA sequence: TGTGCCAGTACACAGGGTAGGAACGAGCAGTACTTC.

This clone showed up just once. The J gene is TRBJ2-6, the V gene TRBV7-3; the D gene is possibly TRBD2 (6 bases). Germline V gives CDR1 SGHTA, CDR2 FQGTGA. The germline V and J ends were trimmed by 5 bases and 0 bases, with 8 bases remaining between them. The CDR3 spans 15 residues. The CDR3 here is CASSRAGSGANVLTF. The CDR3 nucleotides read TGTGCCAGCAGCCGAGCGGGCTCTGGGGCCAACGTCCTGACTTTC.

This chain links TRBV9 with TRBJ1-4; D call uncertain. Deletions cut 3 bases from V and 3 bases from J, with 12 bases between. The germline V gene has CDR1 SGDLS and CDR2 YYNGEE. The CDR3 is 15 residues long. CDR3 in amino acids: CASSDRLSSNEKLFF. CDR3 in DNA: TGTGCCAGCAGCGACCGACTGAGCTCTAATGAAAAACTGTTTTTT.

The V and J genes are TRBV5-4 and TRBJ1-3; 11 nucleotides line up with TRBD1. Germline loops: CDR1 SGHNT, CDR2 YYREEE (reference sequence). V lost 0 bases to trimming and J lost 2 bases; unmatched junction nucleotides: 4. The CDR3 spans 17 residues. The CDR3 DNA reads TGTGCCAGCAGCTTGGTGCGGACAGGGGGCACTGGAAACACCATATATTTT. As protein: CASSLVRTGGTGNTIYF.

The J gene is TRBJ2-7, the V gene TRBV28; D perhaps matches TRBD1 (5 bases). The CDR3 totals 13 residues. Trimming took off 5 bases at V and 1 base at J, with 9 bases between the two ends. Germline V CDR1 and CDR2: MDHEN, SYDVKM. DNA for the CDR3: TGTGCCAGCAGTAGGTCAGGGTCCTACGAGCAGTACTTC. This translates into CASSRSGSYEQYF.

The V call is TRBV10-3, the J call TRBJ2-2, with 7 bases aligning to TRBD2. Germline values: CDR1 ENHRY, CDR2 SYGVKD. The CDR3 is 17 residues long. The V segment lost 3 bases and the J segment 6 bases; nucleotides outside the gene matches: 13. The CDR3 DNA reads as TGTGCCATCAGTGAAATAAGAAGGGGAGGGCCTGCCGGGGAGCTGTTTTTT. Translating gives CAISEIRRGGPAGELFF.

The chain couples TRBV7-9 to TRBJ2-7; D not resolved. The ends were cut back, 3 bases at V and 7 bases at J, with 7 bases in the middle. The length of the CDR3 is 11 residues. The V gene's germline CDR1 is SEHNR and CDR2 FQNEAQ (reference sequence). The CDR3 loop reads CASSFSREQYF. Written as DNA, the CDR3 is TGTGCCAGCAGCTTTTCCCGGGAGCAGTACTTC.

Only one count was recorded for this clone. The chain uses TRBV5-1 and TRBJ2-7; D not resolved. V lost 2 bases, J lost 5 bases, and 5 bases lay in between. The CDR3 is 11 amino acids. The germline CDR1 and CDR2 sequences are SGHRS and YFSETQ. The chain's CDR3 is CASSFSDEQYF. CDR3 coding DNA: TGCGCCAGCAGCTTTTCAGACGAGCAGTACTTC.

The chain joins TRBV29-1 to TRBJ2-1, with D maybe TRBD2 (5 bases). V was shortened by 3 bases and J by 6 bases, with 12 bases between the two germline ends. The CDR3 has 13 residues. Germline V gene sequence: CDR1 SQVTM, CDR2 ANQGSEA. CDR3 region: CSVEGLAGNEQFF. CDR3 DNA: TGCAGCGTTGAGGGCCTAGCTGGCAATGAGCAGTTCTTC.

V usage is TRBV5-4 and J usage is TRBJ1-4; 12 positions match TRBD1. Germline V gene data show CDR1 as SGHNT and CDR2 as YYREEE (reference sequence). CDR3 length equals 16 residues. With 4 bases clipped from V and 8 bases from J, the junction kept 9 bases outside the gene matches. CDR3 protein: CASSLGQGAPNEKLFF. The CDR3 region has the DNA TGTGCCAGCAGCCTGGGACAGGGGGCGCCCAACGAAAAACTGTTTTTT.

The rearrangement links TRBV5-1 to TRBJ2-7, with D maybe TRBD1 (5 bases). This CDR3 is built from 13 residues. The germline CDR1 and CDR2 sequences are SGHRS and YFSETQ. V lost 7 bases and J 5 bases, leaving 16 bases between the germline ends. CDR3 DNA: TGCGCCAGCCATTTAGGAGAAGGGGACGAGCAGTACTTC. Protein product: CASHLGEGDEQYF.

The chain links TRBV4-3 to TRBJ1-4; perhaps TRBD1 as D (6 bases). The CDR3 has 14 residues. Germline V gene data show CDR1 as LGHNA and CDR2 as YSLEER. V was trimmed by 4 bases and J by 7 bases, leaving 13 bases between them. The CDR3: CASSPSGGAEKLFF. The CDR3 DNA is TGCGCCAGCAGCCCGTCGGGGGGGGCTGAAAAACTGTTTTTT.

The chain is built from TRBV12-5 and TRBJ1-2; TRBD1 is a possible D gene (5 bases). Germline lookup yields CDR1 LGHNT and CDR2 FRNRAP. Trimming pared 7 bases from V and 3 bases from J, leaving 9 bases between. There are 12 residues in the CDR3. The CDR3 loop reads CASVRDYYGYTF. The CDR3 region has the DNA TGTGCTAGTGTGAGGGACTACTATGGCTACACCTTC.

The gene calls are TRBV5-1 and TRBJ2-3; TRBD2 matches 8 bases. V trimming: 2 bases; J trimming: 0 bases; junction bases outside the gene matches: 8. CDR3 size: 17 residues. From germline, CDR1 is SGHRS and CDR2 YFSETQ. The CDR3 nucleotides read TGCGCCAGCAGCTTCAAACTAGCGGTACCTAGCACAGATACGCAGTATTTT. Its protein is CASSFKLAVPSTDTQYF.

The rearrangement uses TRBV7-8 and TRBJ1-1, with 7 bases lining up with TRBD1. In germline, CDR1 is SGHVS, CDR2 FQNEAQ. After removal of 5 bases from V and 0 bases from J, the junction contained 9 bases not matched to a gene. The CDR3 is made up of 16 amino acids. Here the CDR3 DNA reads TGTGCCAGCAGCGTAACGACCGGGACAGTGAACACTGAAGCTTTCTTT. Residues: CASSVTTGTVNTEAFF.

The rearrangement joins TRBV28 to TRBJ1-3; no definite D call. Germline V gene data show CDR1 as MDHEN and CDR2 as SYDVKM. V was shortened by 6 bases and J by 0 bases, with 12 bases between the two germline ends. CDR3 length: 15 residues. Here the CDR3 DNA reads TGTGCCAGCAGCCCCCCGAGAATCTCTGGAAACACCATATATTTT. This gives the protein CASSPPRISGNTIYF.

V usage is TRBV6-5 and J usage is TRBJ2-7; tentatively, D is TRBD1 (6 bases). This CDR3 contains 13 residues. Germline values: CDR1 MNHEY, CDR2 SVGAGI. V was trimmed by 7 bases and J by 2 bases, leaving 12 bases between them. The CDR3 protein is CASTRDTAYEQYF. CDR3 in DNA: TGTGCCAGCACTCGGGACACAGCCTACGAGCAGTACTTC.

V gene TRBV4-1 combines with J gene TRBJ2-3; perhaps TRBD2 as D (5 bases). The CDR3 extends over 15 amino acids. Trimming took off 3 bases at V and 2 bases at J, with 12 bases between the two ends. CDR1 MGHRA and CDR2 YSYEKL come from the germline V gene. The DNA of the CDR3 is TGCGCCAGCAGCCAGGAGGTAATCGTCACAGATACGCAGTATTTT. Its translation is CASSQEVIVTDTQYF.

This clone has only one observation. The chain links TRBV5-5 to TRBJ2-1; D is possibly TRBD1 (6 bases). The germline CDR1 and CDR2 sequences are SGHKS and YYEKEE (reference sequence). The V end was cut by 1 base, the J end by 6 bases, with 14 bases between. The CDR3 runs to 15 residues. CDR3 protein: CASSLYQGPLNEQFF. CDR3 DNA sequence: TGTGCCAGCAGCTTGTACCAGGGGCCCCTCAATGAGCAGTTCTTC.